Listed here are 11 T cell receptor beta chains from one sample, sequenced in a study of neurological immune-mediated disorders. TCRdb re-derived calls from the 5' RACE reads in MiXCR, one entry per CDR3 protein. The data contain 45,000 or so distinct CDR3 sequences, roughly 13% of them singletons. Material: PBMCs. These receptors were taken from a female donor in good health.

The CDR3 sequence: CSAGGLFVGHEQYF. The CDR3 coding sequence is TGCAGTGCTGGCGGACTTTTCGTAGGGCACGAGCAGTACTTC. The rearrangement joins TRBV20-1 to TRBJ2-7; weak D call: TRBD2 (5 bases). CDR3 size: 14 residues. Trimming cost V 5 bases and J 5 bases, with 19 bases left between them. The germline V gene encodes CDR1 DFQATT and CDR2 SNEGSKA (reference sequence).

The rearrangement joins TRBV6-6 to TRBJ2-1; D may be TRBD2 (5 bases). The CDR3 spans 16 residues. Germline lookup yields CDR1 MNHNY and CDR2 SVGAGI (reference sequence). V lost 7 bases to trimming and J lost 0 bases, with 16 bases between them. The CDR3: CASTGLIHSSYNEQFF. In DNA form, the CDR3 reads TGTGCCAGCACTGGACTCATTCATAGCTCCTACAATGAGCAGTTCTTC.

This clonotype occurred many times. An end of the junction does not agree with germline; a read error may underlie this. The rearrangement joins TRBV7-2 to TRBJ2-7; possibly TRBD2 for D (6 bases). The CDR3 is 15 amino acids. The germline V gene encodes CDR1 SGHTA and CDR2 FQGNSA. The CDR3 protein is CASSLLNSGYSSPDF. The CDR3 coding sequence is TGTGCCAGCAGCTTATTAAATAGCGGCTATTCATCCCCGGACTTC.

This clonotype was seen at least ten times. The J gene is TRBJ1-2, the V gene TRBV3-1, with 8 bases matching TRBD1. Trimming took 3 bases from V and 4 from J; bases not matched to a gene: 4. This CDR3 has 14 amino acids. Germline CDR1 is LGHDT and CDR2 is YNNKEL (reference sequence). CDR3 region: CASSHGQGRYGYTF. The CDR3 DNA reads TGTGCCAGCAGCCACGGACAGGGCCGCTATGGCTACACCTTC.

This clonotype was detected ten times or more. This chain links TRBV20-1 with TRBJ2-7; 7 bases are shared with TRBD2. This CDR3 has 14 amino acids. Looked up from germline, CDR1 is DFQATT and CDR2 is SNEGSKA (reference sequence). V shed 6 bases, J shed 3 bases, and the junction held 11 bases outside the gene matches. This CDR3 is CSAPFSGAHYEQYF. The CDR3 DNA reads TGCAGTGCCCCGTTCAGCGGGGCTCACTACGAGCAGTACTTC.

This clonotype has ten or more counts. The CDR3 sequence: CSARAPGQGVTEAFF. The CDR3 DNA reads as TGCAGTGCTAGAGCTCCGGGACAGGGCGTCACTGAAGCTTTCTTT. The chain carries TRBV20-1 and TRBJ1-1, with TRBD1 matching over 9 bases. The CDR3 is made up of 15 amino acids. Germline trimming cut 1 base from V and 4 bases from J; bases unmatched to any gene: 7. Germline-derived CDR1 and CDR2 are DFQATT and SNEGSKA (reference sequence).

As concerns this clonotype: One end of the junction fails to match germline, which may point to a read error. The V and J genes are TRBV3-1 and TRBJ2-3, with D possibly being TRBD1 (5 bases). The V gene's germline CDR1 is LGHDT and CDR2 YNNKEL (reference sequence). The CDR3 is made up of 16 amino acids. The CDR3 coding sequence is TGTGCCAGCAGCCAAGATTTAACAGGTGGGGCAGATACACAGAATTTT. Its protein product is CASSQDLTGGADTQNF.

This clonotype came up a few times. This sequence joins TRBV27 and TRBJ2-7, with a tentative D call TRBD1 (5 bases). There are 14 residues in the CDR3. Trimming pared 6 bases from V and 6 bases from J, leaving 18 bases between. From germline, CDR1 is MNHEY and CDR2 SMNVEV (reference sequence). The chain's CDR3 is CASSRQGFPSEQYF. CDR3 sequence (DNA): TGTGCCAGCAGCCGTCAGGGTTTCCCCTCCGAGCAGTACTTC.

This clonotype was found many times. The chain couples TRBV6-1 to TRBJ2-7; TRBD1 aligns across 8 bases. The germline V gene has CDR1 MNHNS and CDR2 SASEGT. The CDR3 runs to 16 residues. J was trimmed by 0 bases and V by 6 bases; bases with no gene match: 10. The chain's CDR3 is CASRKIRQGSSYEQYF. CDR3 nucleotide sequence: TGTGCCAGCAGGAAGATTCGACAGGGGAGCTCCTACGAGCAGTACTTC.

This clonotype was detected many times. CDR3 in amino acids: CASSYQGGLGGTQYF. DNA of the CDR3: TGTGCCAGCAGTTACCAAGGGGGGTTGGGGGGGACCCAGTACTTC. This chain connects TRBV6-5 to TRBJ2-5; D possibly matches TRBD1 or TRBD2 (6 bases each). Looked up from germline, CDR1 is MNHEY and CDR2 is SVGAGI. V was pared by 2 bases and J by 7 bases, with 17 bases between. This CDR3 has 15 amino acids.

This clonotype showed up many times. This chain joins TRBV9 and TRBJ2-6; unclear D gene. V was shortened by 4 bases and J by 0 bases, with 11 bases between the two germline ends. Looked up from germline, CDR1 is SGDLS and CDR2 is YYNGEE. This CDR3 region has 16 residues. The CDR3 reads CASSRTIRSGANVLTF. Here the CDR3 DNA reads TGTGCCAGCAGCCGTACCATTCGCTCTGGGGCCAACGTCCTGACTTTC.